These 21 T cell receptor beta chains were all obtained from the same sample, sequenced in a study of pediatric ulcerative colitis. This table comes from immunoSEQ multiplex PCR, and its TCRdb copy is limited to in-frame clones, with some not included. The data contain more than 50,000 clones, 85% to 90% of them singletons. Sample: blood. Source of these receptors: a boy younger than 18 who was a control in a study of pediatric ulcerative colitis.

This chain connects TRBV2 to TRBJ1-2; 9 bases align to TRBD1. J lost 6 bases, V lost 7 bases, and 12 bases had no gene match. Germline values: CDR1 SNHLY, CDR2 FYNNEI. The CDR3 has 15 amino acids. CDR3 in amino acids: CASTEGWGQGDGYTF. CDR3 bases: TGTGCCAGCACCGAAGGGTGGGGACAGGGAGATGGCTACACCTTC. The entire variable domain, with the rest obtained from reference TRBV2 and TRBJ1-2, is as follows: EPEVTQTPSHQVTQMGQEVILRCVPISNHLYFYWYRQILGQKVEFLVSFYNNEISEKSEIFDDQFSVERPDGSNFTLKIRSTKLEDSAMYFCASTEGWGQGDGYTFGSGTRLTVV.

The genes are TRBV7-8 and TRBJ1-4; no definite D call. Germline CDR1 reads SGHVS; CDR2 reads FQNEAQ. The CDR3 runs 15 residues. V was shortened by 8 bases and J by 6 bases, with 19 bases between the two germline ends. The CDR3 protein is CASRERWIGDEKLFF. CDR3 sequence (DNA): TGTGCCAGCCGAGAGAGATGGATTGGCGATGAAAAACTGTTTTTT.

This chain links TRBV15 with TRBJ1-1; no reliable D call. CDR1 LNHNV and CDR2 YYDKDF come from the germline V gene (reference sequence). This CDR3 contains 15 residues. Deletions cut 0 bases from V and 1 base from J, with 9 bases between. The CDR3 region is CATSRDPYPNTEAFF. The CDR3 nucleotides read TGTGCCACCAGCAGAGATCCGTACCCGAACACTGAAGCTTTCTTT.

This clone is a singleton in its sample. V usage is TRBV5-1 and J usage is TRBJ1-1; 11 nucleotides agree with TRBD1. The V gene's germline CDR1 is SGHRS and CDR2 YFSETQ. V lost 4 bases, J lost 10 bases, and 12 bases stayed unmatched. The CDR3 contains 15 residues. CDR3 region: CASSLPGQGVKGAFF. CDR3 bases: TGCGCCAGCAGCCTGCCGGGACAGGGGGTGAAGGGAGCTTTCTTT.

CDR3 sequence (DNA): TGTGCCAGCTCACCCCGTTCGGACTTCTCTGGAAACACCATATATTTT. It translates to CASSPRSDFSGNTIYF. This rearrangement joins TRBV18 to TRBJ1-3; D is unclear. Germline V gene sequence: CDR1 KGHSH, CDR2 LQKENI. Trimming left V 3 bases short and J 0 bases short, with 12 bases between. This CDR3 has 16 amino acids.

The V and J genes are TRBV7-8 and TRBJ2-5; D ambiguous. The CDR3 spans 14 residues. V was cut by 5 bases and J by 3 bases, with 13 bases left in between. Germline V gene sequence: CDR1 SGHVS, CDR2 FQNEAQ. CDR3 residues: CASSTGSGEETQYF. The CDR3 DNA reads TGTGCCAGCAGCACCGGAAGTGGGGAAGAGACCCAGTACTTC.

V is TRBV6-1 and J is TRBJ2-7; D is possibly TRBD2 (6 bases). The CDR3 spans 15 residues. CDR1 is MNHNS, CDR2 SASEGT, per germline. The ends were cut back, 5 bases at V and 6 bases at J, with 20 bases in the middle. CDR3 nucleotides: TGTGCCAGCAGTCTCCCACGCGGGGAGTCCCGCGAGCAGTACTTC. It encodes CASSLPRGESREQYF.

The chain has TRBV5-1 and TRBJ2-7; 9 nucleotides line up with TRBD1. CDR3 length: 15 amino acids. J lost 5 bases, V lost 2 bases, and 8 bases had no gene match. Germline CDR1 SGHRS, CDR2 YFSETQ. CDR3 nucleotides: TGCGCCAGCAGCTTTGGAGACAGGGGGGTGAACGAGCAGTACTTC. It translates to CASSFGDRGVNEQYF.

This clone has only one observation. This chain uses TRBV9 with TRBJ1-5; no clear D gene. V lost 0 bases and J lost 1, with 5 bases in between. The CDR3 sequence is 14 residues long. Germline loops: CDR1 SGDLS, CDR2 YYNGEE. This CDR3 is CASSVEQSNQPQHF. The CDR3 nucleotides are TGTGCCAGCAGCGTAGAGCAAAGCAATCAGCCCCAGCATTTT. The complete variable domain, with remaining parts taken from reference TRBV9 and TRBJ1-5, reads DSGVTQTPKHLITATGQRVTLRCSPRSGDLSVYWYQQSLDQGLQFLIQYYNGEERAKGNILERFSAQQFPDLHSELNLSSLELGDSALYFCASSVEQSNQPQHFGDGTRLSIL.

The genes are TRBV5-4 and TRBJ2-1; the match to TRBD2 covers 7 bases. CDR1 SGHNT and CDR2 YYREEE come from the germline V gene (reference sequence). The CDR3 covers 16 residues. Trimming at V came to 5 bases and at J to 6 bases, leaving 14 bases not matched to a gene. CDR3 amino acids: CASRMTSLSPSNEQFF. In DNA form, the CDR3 reads TGTGCCAGCAGGATGACTAGCCTTTCCCCCAGCAATGAGCAGTTCTTC.

The DNA of the CDR3 is TGTGCCAGCAGCTTGGAAGCAGGGTACTCTGGAAACACCATATATTTT. Its translation: CASSLEAGYSGNTIYF. The chain employs TRBV7-8 and TRBJ1-3; weak D call: TRBD1 (5 bases). Trimming took 3 bases from V and 0 from J, leaving 12 bases between them. Germline CDR1 SGHVS, CDR2 FQNEAQ. The CDR3 consists of 16 residues.

The table lists this clone with a few counts. The chain carries TRBV4-1 and TRBJ1-2; TRBD1 is a possible D gene (6 bases). CDR3 length equals 13 residues. Germline V gene data show CDR1 as MGHRA and CDR2 as YSYEKL. V gave up 1 base and J gave up 7 bases, with 10 bases separating them. The CDR3 region has the DNA TGCGCCAGCAGCCAAGTGGGGGCCGGTGGCTACACCTTC. Translated: CASSQVGAGGYTF.

This chain uses TRBV2 with TRBJ2-7; D tentatively fits TRBD1 or TRBD2 (5 bases each). The ends were cut back, 1 base at V and 0 bases at J, with 13 bases in the middle. The CDR3 has 16 residues. Germline V lookup: CDR1 SNHLY, CDR2 FYNNEI. Here the CDR3 DNA reads TGTGCCAGCAGTGAAGGGGACCCGACCTACTCCTACGAGCAGTACTTC. Its protein product is CASSEGDPTYSYEQYF. The entire variable domain, with the rest obtained from reference TRBV2 and TRBJ2-7, is as follows: EPEVTQTPSHQVTQMGQEVILRCVPISNHLYFYWYRQILGQKVEFLVSFYNNEISEKSEIFDDQFSVERPDGSNFTLKIRSTKLEDSAMYFCASSEGDPTYSYEQYFGPGTRLTVT.

The chain has TRBV9 and TRBJ2-1, with D perhaps assigned TRBD1 or TRBD2 (5 bases each). The V and J ends lost 0 bases and 6 bases respectively, with 10 bases between them. Germline V lookup: CDR1 SGDLS, CDR2 YYNGEE. CDR3 length equals 14 residues. CDR3 sequence: CASSVGDGTNEQFF. The CDR3 DNA follows: TGTGCCAGCAGCGTAGGGGATGGGACCAATGAGCAGTTCTTC. The full variable domain, rest sourced from reference TRBV9 and TRBJ2-1, is DSGVTQTPKHLITATGQRVTLRCSPRSGDLSVYWYQQSLDQGLQFLIQYYNGEERAKGNILERFSAQQFPDLHSELNLSSLELGDSALYFCASSVGDGTNEQFFGPGTRLTVL.

The chain is built from TRBV21-1 and TRBJ2-5. TRBV21-1 is a documented pseudogene. The CDR3 sequence is 14 residues long. The DNA of the CDR3 is TGTGCCAGCAGCAAAGCGGGACACCAAGAGACCCAGTACTTC. Translating it yields CASSKAGHQETQYF.

This chain uses TRBV6-1 with TRBJ1-2; no clear D. The CDR3 loop spans 14 amino acids. The ends were cut back, 1 base at V and 4 bases at J, with 10 bases in the middle. Germline V gene data show CDR1 as MNHNS and CDR2 as SASEGT. CDR3 nucleotides: TGTGCCAGCAGTGAAGGGGAGTCCTTCTATGGCTACACCTTC. It specifies CASSEGESFYGYTF.

Regarding this clone: The junction does not match germline at one end; this may be a read error. The rearrangement uses TRBV5-8 and TRBJ2-4, with D perhaps matching TRBD1 or TRBD2 (5 bases each). Germline CDR1 SGHTS, CDR2 YDEGEE. The CDR3 extends over 14 amino acids. In DNA, the CDR3 is TGTGCCAGCAGCCATATGACAGTGGCCAGAGGGGTGGACTTC. It is translated as CASSHMTVARGVDF.

V gene TRBV5-6 combines with J gene TRBJ1-1; 11 bases are shared with TRBD1. With V trimmed by 4 bases and J by 6 bases, 8 bases remained unmatched. Germline V gene data show CDR1 as SGHDT and CDR2 as YYEEEE. The CDR3 length is 15 residues. The CDR3 DNA reads TGTGCCAGCAGCCCTAGGACAGGGGGCTTAGCTGAAGCTTTCTTT. Translated, it gives CASSPRTGGLAEAFF. Drawing the rest from reference TRBV5-6 and TRBJ1-1, the complete variable domain is DAGVTQSPTHLIKTRGQQVTLRCSPKSGHDTVSWYQQALGQGPQFIFQYYEEEERQRGNFPDRFSGHQFPNYSSELNVNALLLGDSALYLCASSPRTGGLAEAFFGQGTRLTVV.

The V and J genes are TRBV19 and TRBJ2-5, with 9 positions matching TRBD2. The CDR3 is 15 amino acids. Germline V lookup: CDR1 LNHDA, CDR2 SQIVND (reference sequence). Trimming removed 6 bases from V and 4 bases from J; junction bases left unmatched: 9. CDR3 DNA sequence: TGTGCCAGTAGAGAAATAGCGGGAGCTGGAGAGACCCAGTACTTC. Translated, it gives CASREIAGAGETQYF.

The genes are TRBV28 and TRBJ2-7; D may be TRBD2 (6 bases). The germline V gene encodes CDR1 MDHEN and CDR2 SYDVKM. Trimming took 2 bases from V and 3 from J, leaving 20 bases between them. There are 17 residues in the CDR3. Here the CDR3 reads CASSLMLASPIGYEQYF. For the CDR3, the DNA is TGTGCCAGCAGTTTAATGCTAGCGAGTCCCATAGGCTACGAGCAGTACTTC.

V usage is TRBV4-1 and J usage is TRBJ2-2; D is ambiguous. V was shortened by 0 bases and J by 7 bases, with 9 bases between the two germline ends. There are 14 residues in the CDR3. The germline gives CDR1 MGHRA, CDR2 YSYEKL. CDR3 DNA sequence: TGCGCCAGCAGCCAAGAAAGGGTGGGCGGGGAGCTGTTTTTT. Protein: CASSQERVGGELFF.